One TCR beta chain is described in this entry. Antigen: not known. This sample is part of a study of cytomegalovirus exposure and HLA in healthy donors. Germline V CDR1 and CDR2: SGHTA, FQGNSA. The germline V and J ends were trimmed by 5 bases and 4 bases, with 14 bases remaining between them. This CDR3 is 14 amino acids long. Use of 60 Vbeta and 13 Jbeta primers characterized the PCR. Produced via immunoSEQ multiplex PCR; TCRdb's table is partial and in-frame only. The top ten hold around 1.4% of the sample, which has approximately 210,000 clones, 75% to 85% seen once. Broader study findings: Reports showed the classifier diagnosing cytomegalovirus status with high specificity and sensitivity.

Sample: PBMCs. The chain links TRBV7-2 to TRBJ1-1, with D tentatively TRBD1 (6 bases). The clonotype originates from a girl aged 10-17 years in good health and CMV-seropositive. The CDR3 DNA reads TGTGCCAGCAGCCTAATTACAGGGATCACTGAAGCTTTCTTT. It yields the protein CASSLITGITEAFF.